The 15 T cell receptor beta chains below all came from one sample that was sequenced in a study of CD8+ T cells in alopecia areata. Extraction of RNA preceded its reverse transcription into cDNA, which served as the sequencing template. Repertoires were generated with immunoSEQ multiplex PCR, while TCRdb's copy carries only in-frame clones and drops some. The data contain 45,000 to 70,000 clones, approximately 96% of them singletons. The sequencing here drew on CD8+ T cells sorted from blood, taken at week 0. The receptors derive from a human donor with alopecia areata.

This chain uses TRBV29-1 with TRBJ2-2; D gene uncertain. Deletions cut 7 bases from V and 3 bases from J, with 6 bases between. The CDR3 is 11 residues long. The germline V gene encodes CDR1 SQVTM and CDR2 ANQGSEA. CDR3 DNA sequence: TGCAGCGGTGGTCACACCGGGGAGCTGTTTTTT. Translation: CSGGHTGELFF.

The V call is TRBV6-5, the J call TRBJ2-1; 8 bases are a match to TRBD2. Germline CDR1 reads MNHEY; CDR2 reads SVGAGI. CDR3 size: 15 residues. J gave up 2 bases and V 5 bases, and 5 bases lay outside the gene matches. Here the CDR3 DNA reads TGTGCCAGCAGTCAGTGGCGGGGGGCCTACAATGAGCAGTTCTTC. This encodes CASSQWRGAYNEQFF.

Written as DNA, the CDR3 is TGTGCCAGCAGCTTAGCGAACATTCAGGAGACCCAGTACTTC. Its protein product is CASSLANIQETQYF. This chain links TRBV7-6 with TRBJ2-5; the D is unclear. This CDR3 has 14 amino acids. Germline-derived CDR1 and CDR2 are SGHVS and FNYEAQ. Deletions cut 0 bases from V and 5 bases from J, with 10 bases between.

This clone was observed once. V usage is TRBV4-2 and J usage is TRBJ2-7, with D perhaps matching TRBD1 (5 bases). In germline, CDR1 is LGHNA, CDR2 YNFKEQ. The CDR3 contains 14 residues. With 0 bases removed from V and 2 bases from J, the gap between germline ends came to 8 bases. CDR3 protein: CASSQDIGAYEQYF. The CDR3 DNA follows: TGTGCCAGCAGCCAAGATATAGGGGCCTACGAGCAGTACTTC.

The genes are TRBV29-1 and TRBJ2-3; 8 bases align to TRBD2. Germline assignment: CDR1 SQVTM and CDR2 ANQGSEA. The CDR3 extends over 15 amino acids. Losses at the gene ends were 1 base for V and 3 bases for J; bases not matched to a gene: 6. In nucleotides, the CDR3 is TGCAGCGTTGAAGGCCGGGGGGGGAAAACAGATACGCAGTATTTT. This encodes CSVEGRGGKTDTQYF.

V and J are TRBV4-2 and TRBJ2-7; 7 bases match TRBD1. The V and J ends lost 1 base and 4 bases, in that order; junction bases with no gene match: 4. This CDR3 is 14 amino acids long. Germline values: CDR1 LGHNA, CDR2 YNFKEQ. CDR3 in DNA: TGTGCCAGCAGCCAAGGGACAGGTCGATACGAGCAGTACTTC. Translation gives CASSQGTGRYEQYF.

The J gene is TRBJ1-1, the V gene TRBV6-6; D is perhaps TRBD1 (6 bases). Trimming shortened V by 6 bases and J by 5 bases, and 13 bases separated the two germline ends. The CDR3 sequence is 13 residues long. Per germline, CDR1 MNHNY and CDR2 SVGAGI (reference sequence). The CDR3 here is CASRQGLWTEAFF. CDR3 nucleotides: TGTGCCAGCAGGCAGGGGTTGTGGACTGAAGCTTTCTTT.

The rearrangement uses TRBV4-3 and TRBJ1-2; 10 bases agree with TRBD1. The CDR3 runs to 14 residues. The J segment lost 6 bases and the V segment lost 1 base, leaving 2 bases of the junction unmatched. Per germline, CDR1 LGHNA and CDR2 YSLEER. In nucleotides, the CDR3 is TGCGCCAGCAGCCAAGTGGGGACAGGGGATGGCTACACCTTC. Translated: CASSQVGTGDGYTF.

The chain carries TRBV7-2 and TRBJ2-3, with TRBD2 matching 9 bases. The CDR3 totals 16 residues. Trimming took 1 base from V and 2 from J; bases not matched to a gene: 4. CDR1 SGHTA and CDR2 FQGNSA come from the germline V gene. This CDR3 reads CASSLGLAGITDTQYF. DNA of the CDR3: TGTGCCAGCAGCTTAGGTCTAGCGGGGATCACAGATACGCAGTATTTT. The full variable domain, rest sourced from reference TRBV7-2 and TRBJ2-3, is GAGVSQSPSNKVTEKGKDVELRCDPISGHTALYWYRQSLGQGLEFLIYFQGNSAPDKSGLPSDRFSAERTGGSVSTLTIQRTQQEDSAVYLCASSLGLAGITDTQYFGPGTRLTVL.

This chain connects TRBV5-1 to TRBJ2-3, with no clear D. The CDR3 covers 15 residues. Per germline, CDR1 SGHRS and CDR2 YFSETQ. Trimming removed 1 base at V and 2 bases at J, with 11 bases between. The CDR3 loop reads CASSLLGYITDTQYF. CDR3 bases: TGCGCCAGCAGCTTGCTGGGATACATCACAGATACGCAGTATTTT.

The CDR3 nucleotides are TGTGCCAGCCGGCCCCTCTTAGGGGCCAACGTCCTGACTTTC. The encoded protein is CASRPLLGANVLTF. The genes are TRBV2 and TRBJ2-6; D is undetermined. CDR3 length equals 14 residues. With 8 bases removed from V and 4 bases from J, the gap between germline ends came to 12 bases. In germline, CDR1 is SNHLY, CDR2 FYNNEI.

J is TRBJ2-7 and V is TRBV4-1; 11 bases match TRBD2. The CDR3 contains 13 residues. J lost 7 bases, V lost 4 bases, and 3 bases had no gene match. Looked up from germline, CDR1 is MGHRA and CDR2 is YSYEKL. The CDR3 reads CASSPRTSGEQYF. CDR3 DNA: TGCGCCAGCAGCCCAAGGACTAGCGGGGAGCAGTACTTC.

The gene calls are TRBV2 and TRBJ2-1; 7 positions match TRBD2. There are 14 residues in the CDR3. J was trimmed by 0 bases and V by 10 bases; bases with no gene match: 6. CDR1 is SNHLY, CDR2 FYNNEI, per germline. The chain's CDR3 is CAIRGLGSYNEQFF. CDR3 DNA sequence: TGTGCCATCCGAGGACTAGGCTCCTACAATGAGCAGTTCTTC.

The V call is TRBV6-5, the J call TRBJ1-2; perhaps TRBD1 as D (5 bases). The CDR3 has 15 amino acids. Looked up from germline, CDR1 is MNHEY and CDR2 is SVGAGI. Trimming shortened V by 6 bases and J by 1 base, and 15 bases separated the two germline ends. CDR3 nucleotides: TGTGCCAGCAGCGCCCTGGACACCCTTAACTATGGCTACACCTTC. This sequence encodes CASSALDTLNYGYTF.

This chain uses TRBV5-4 with TRBJ2-1, with 8 bases aligning to TRBD1. The CDR3 is made up of 15 amino acids. CDR1 is SGHNT and CDR2 is YYREEE in the germline V gene (reference sequence). V shed 0 bases and J 8 bases; nucleotides not matched to a gene: 7. The CDR3 is CASSLGQGLLDEQFF. DNA for the CDR3: TGTGCCAGCAGCTTGGGACAGGGGCTTTTGGATGAGCAGTTCTTC.